The clone carrying this TCR beta chain was picked up a small number of times. This entry belongs to a study of human T cells and chemical hapten exposure. Regarding time point: patch test 1, 2 weeks after DPC sensitization. Treatment given: therapeutic diphenylcyclopropenone sensitization with weekly scalp DPC. Every patch test was put on after a blood sample was taken. In TCRdb, the RACE reads were re-called with MiXCR into one record per CDR3 protein. The sample has some 190,000 distinct CDR3 sequences, about a fifth seen once; the top ten hold under 8.5%. This CDR3 is built from 14 residues. V shed 1 base and J shed 6 bases, with 13 bases lying between them. Germline CDR1 is SGHNT and CDR2 is YENEEA.

This sequence joins TRBV11-3 and TRBJ2-7; maybe TRBD2 (5 bases). This receptor was taken from a woman in her 50s with alopecia areata. Some clones in this sample may be carry-over from other donors' samples. The source material was whole blood, sampled in connection with sensitization to the hapten diphenylcyclopropenone (DPC). CDR3 residues: CASSLGAPGGEQYF. The DNA of the CDR3 is TGTGCCAGCAGCTTAGGGGCACCCGGAGGCGAGCAGTACTTC.